These 21 T cell receptor beta chains were sequenced from one sample in a study of T cell responses to AZD1222 COVID-19 vaccine. The repertoire was sequenced with immunoSEQ multiplex PCR; TCRdb's copy has only in-frame clones and lacks some. Seen here are roughly 150,000 clones, 88% observed once, and the top ten hold more than 5.5%. The sequences come from peripheral blood, collected on day 0 of AZD1222 vaccination. The receptor source for this set is an adult in good health.

The rearrangement links TRBV27 to TRBJ1-6; tentative D call: TRBD1 (5 bases). CDR1 and CDR2 (germline): MNHEY, SMNVEV (reference sequence). Trimming took off 0 bases at V and 6 bases at J, with 15 bases between the two ends. The CDR3 runs to 17 residues. CDR3 sequence: CASSLSPGPILNSPLHF. The CDR3 bases are TGTGCCAGCAGTTTATCGCCAGGGCCAATCCTTAATTCACCCCTCCACTTT.

The chain has TRBV5-5 and TRBJ2-7; 8 bases are shared with TRBD2. From germline, CDR1 is SGHKS and CDR2 YYEKEE (reference sequence). CDR3 length equals 17 residues. V shed 5 bases, J shed 7 bases, and the junction held 20 bases outside the gene matches. CDR3 DNA: TGTGCCAGCAGGCGAACGAATCCGGGACTAGGAATGGGAGAGCAGTACTTC. This codes for CASRRTNPGLGMGEQYF.

This clone was recorded once. V usage is TRBV6-5 and J usage is TRBJ2-3; D not certain. This CDR3 is 15 amino acids long. Germline-derived CDR1 and CDR2 are MNHEY and SVGAGI. Between the trimmed V and J ends, which lost 2 bases and 0 bases, there was a span of 9 bases. CDR3 region: CASSYVGPSTDTQYF. As DNA, the CDR3 is TGTGCCAGCAGTTACGTCGGTCCTAGCACAGATACGCAGTATTTT.

CDR3 DNA: TGTGCCTGGAGTGTAGCGGGATCGGCCTACGAGCAGTACTTC. This sequence encodes CAWSVAGSAYEQYF. The chain employs TRBV30 and TRBJ2-7; 7 bases map to TRBD2. CDR1 is GTSNPN, CDR2 SVGIG, per germline (reference sequence). The ends lost 0 bases at V and 2 bases at J; junction bases unmatched: 4. The CDR3 covers 14 residues.

The chain carries TRBV13 and TRBJ1-2; TRBD1 might be the D (6 bases). CDR3 length: 12 residues. The germline V gene has CDR1 PRHDT and CDR2 FYEKMQ (reference sequence). Trimming stripped 5 bases from V and 4 bases from J, with 8 bases between. CDR3 sequence: CASSDRSYGYTF. The CDR3 DNA follows: TGTGCCAGCAGCGACAGGAGCTATGGCTACACCTTC.

The chain joins TRBV5-1 to TRBJ1-1, with D perhaps TRBD1 (5 bases). This CDR3 is built from 15 residues. Germline values: CDR1 SGHRS, CDR2 YFSETQ. V lost 6 bases to trimming and J lost 0 bases, with 15 bases between them. In DNA, the CDR3 is TGCGCCAGCAACCCCGGGACCGGTATGAACACTGAAGCTTTCTTT. This codes for CASNPGTGMNTEAFF.

The chain recombines TRBV28 with TRBJ1-1; a weak D match, TRBD1 (5 bases). Germline V CDR1 and CDR2: MDHEN, SYDVKM. The CDR3 has 13 residues. Trimming stripped 5 bases from V and 2 bases from J, with 9 bases between. CDR3 protein: CASSRGLNTEAFF. CDR3 sequence (DNA): TGTGCCAGCAGTCGGGGACTTAACACTGAAGCTTTCTTT.

This rearrangement joins TRBV13 to TRBJ1-2; perhaps TRBD1 as D (6 bases). This CDR3 contains 13 residues. CDR1 and CDR2 from the germline V gene are PRHDT and FYEKMQ (reference sequence). Trimming took off 1 base at V and 9 bases at J, with 12 bases between the two ends. For the CDR3, the DNA is TGTGCCAGCAGCTTAGCGGGGGGCGGCAGCTACACCTTC. This codes for CASSLAGGGSYTF.

The chain joins TRBV28 to TRBJ2-6; 8 bases align to TRBD1. The CDR3 totals 17 residues. CDR1 and CDR2 from the germline V gene are MDHEN and SYDVKM. Trimming cost V 6 bases and J 0 bases; bases outside gene matches: 7. CDR3 sequence: CASRARTGNSGANVLTF. CDR3 coding DNA: TGTGCCAGCAGAGCAAGGACAGGGAACTCTGGGGCCAACGTCCTGACTTTC. Filled out from reference TRBV28 and TRBJ2-6, the complete variable domain reads DVKVTQSSRYLVKRTGEKVFLECVQDMDHENMFWYRQDPGLGLRLIYFSYDVKMKEKGDIPEGYSVSREKKERFSLILESASTNQTSMYLCASRARTGNSGANVLTFGAGSRLTVL.

The chain is built from TRBV19 and TRBJ2-1, with D maybe TRBD2 (5 bases). This CDR3 spans 15 amino acids. Germline assignment: CDR1 LNHDA and CDR2 SQIVND (reference sequence). V lost 3 bases to trimming and J lost 8 bases, with 17 bases between them. The CDR3 spells CASSILSVARDEQFF. DNA of the CDR3: TGTGCCAGTAGTATCTTGTCAGTAGCGCGCGATGAGCAGTTCTTC.

This chain joins TRBV7-9 and TRBJ2-1; 7 bases are shared with TRBD2. The CDR3 has 15 residues. The J segment lost 0 bases and the V segment lost 5 bases, leaving 4 bases of the junction unmatched. From germline, CDR1 is SEHNR and CDR2 FQNEAQ (reference sequence). The CDR3 bases are TGTGCCAGCAGCCCCGGGGGGAGCTCCTACAATGAGCAGTTCTTC. It encodes CASSPGGSSYNEQFF.

The V call is TRBV27, the J call TRBJ1-2; 8 bases line up with TRBD1. V trimming: 0 bases; J trimming: 5 bases; junction bases outside the gene matches: 8. Germline V CDR1 and CDR2: MNHEY, SMNVEV (reference sequence). The CDR3 covers 16 residues. In nucleotides, the CDR3 is TGTGCCAGCAGTTTATCTTCTGTGACAGGGGAATATGGCTACACCTTC. Protein: CASSLSSVTGEYGYTF.

This chain uses TRBV27 with TRBJ1-1; 11 nucleotides match TRBD1. The J segment lost 5 bases and the V segment lost 4 bases, leaving 15 bases of the junction unmatched. This CDR3 region has 18 residues. Germline V lookup: CDR1 MNHEY, CDR2 SMNVEV (reference sequence). CDR3 in amino acids: CASSSRAGTGGIRTEAFF. The CDR3 DNA reads TGTGCCAGCAGTTCACGGGCCGGGACAGGGGGTATTAGGACTGAAGCTTTCTTT.

The rearrangement uses TRBV27 and TRBJ1-6; D gene unclear. Deletions cut 5 bases from V and 0 bases from J, with 5 bases between. CDR1 is MNHEY and CDR2 is SMNVEV in the germline V gene (reference sequence). The CDR3 extends over 14 amino acids. The CDR3 region is CASSDFSYNSPLHF. CDR3 DNA: TGTGCCAGCAGTGACTTCTCCTATAATTCACCCCTCCACTTT.

The chain links TRBV3-1 (or the pseudogene TRBV3-2) to TRBJ1-4; D not resolved. V gave up 0 bases and J gave up 13 bases, with 9 bases separating them. The V gene's germline CDR1 is LGHDT and CDR2 YNNKEL (reference sequence). The CDR3 is made up of 12 amino acids. CDR3 nucleotide sequence: TGTGCCAGCAGCCAAGAAGGGAGTGCACTGTTTTTT. This gives the protein CASSQEGSALFF.

V is TRBV15 and J is TRBJ2-7; no clear D. Germline V lookup: CDR1 LNHNV, CDR2 YYDKDF (reference sequence). Between the trimmed V and J ends, which lost 0 bases and 5 bases, there was a span of 5 bases. This CDR3 has 12 residues. The CDR3 sequence is CATSRDWDEQYF. The CDR3 region has the DNA TGTGCCACCAGCAGAGACTGGGACGAGCAGTACTTC.

The V gene is TRBV7-2, the J gene TRBJ2-1; D unresolved. The germline V gene encodes CDR1 SGHTA and CDR2 FQGNSA. Trimming removed 1 base at V and 4 bases at J, with 11 bases between. The CDR3 covers 15 residues. CDR3: CASSLGGSLYNEQFF. CDR3 sequence (DNA): TGTGCCAGCAGCTTAGGTGGCAGCCTGTACAATGAGCAGTTCTTC.

This chain links TRBV7-6 with TRBJ1-3; 8 nucleotides match TRBD1. There are 14 residues in the CDR3. Germline V gene data show CDR1 as SGHVS and CDR2 as FNYEAQ. After removal of 6 bases from V and 4 bases from J, the junction contained 5 bases not matched to a gene. CDR3 region: CASRPGGVGNTIYF. CDR3 coding DNA: TGTGCCAGCAGGCCAGGGGGCGTGGGAAACACCATATATTTT.

This clone was detected only once. The rearrangement joins TRBV5-1 to TRBJ2-7, with 14 positions matching TRBD2. Germline CDR1 is SGHRS and CDR2 is YFSETQ. Trimming took 2 bases from V and 0 from J; bases not matched to a gene: 1. This CDR3 spans 16 amino acids. This chain's CDR3 is CASSFGLAGGSYEQYF. DNA for the CDR3: TGCGCCAGCAGCTTCGGACTAGCGGGGGGCTCCTACGAGCAGTACTTC.

V gene TRBV12-3 or TRBV12-4 combines with J gene TRBJ1-4; D call uncertain. This CDR3 is built from 12 residues. With 6 bases removed from V and 10 bases from J, the gap between germline ends came to 12 bases. CDR3 coding DNA: TGTGCCAGCAGCCGCCTTGGCGGAAAACTGTTTTTT. As protein: CASSRLGGKLFF.

V and J are TRBV14 and TRBJ1-1, with 9 bases aligning to TRBD1. The CDR3 runs to 19 residues. With V trimmed by 1 base and J by 4 bases, 16 bases remained unmatched. The germline CDR1 and CDR2 sequences are SGHDN and FVKESK. The CDR3 loop is CASSQVEPGQGTRSTEAFF. The CDR3 coding sequence is TGTGCCAGCAGCCAAGTGGAACCGGGACAGGGCACTAGGAGCACTGAAGCTTTCTTT.